The 20 T cell receptor beta chains given below trace back to one sample, sequenced in a study of T cells in Graves' hyperthyroidism and ophthalmopathy. The source material, RNA transcripts, was used to amplify TCR beta CDR3 regions. During a first-round RT-PCR of the TCR CDR3, the HTBI primer set was used. TCRdb re-derived calls from the multiplex PCR reads in MiXCR, one entry per CDR3 protein. The sample has 600,000 or so distinct CDR3 sequences, 46% seen once. Sequenced input: peripheral blood or thyroid tissue (not recorded which). These receptors all stem from a woman under 30 with Graves' hyperthyroidism.

This chain joins TRBV7-3 and TRBJ1-1; D ambiguous. This CDR3 has 14 residues. CDR1 SGHTA and CDR2 FQGTGA come from the germline V gene. V shed 1 base and J shed 8 bases, with 14 bases lying between them. As DNA, the CDR3 is TGTGCCAGCAGCTTAAATGGGCAGTATTCCGAAGCTTTCTTT. This gives the protein CASSLNGQYSEAFF.

This clonotype was seen ten or more times. The rearrangement uses TRBV2 and TRBJ1-1, with D hard to call. Germline V gene lookup returns CDR1 SNHLY and CDR2 FYNNEI. Trimming cost V 1 base and J 5 bases, with 8 bases left between them. The CDR3 consists of 13 residues. The CDR3, as DNA: TGTGCCAGCAGTGAAGTCGGAAGGACTGAAGCTTTCTTT. Translated, it gives CASSEVGRTEAFF.

This clonotype occurred many times. This chain connects TRBV2 to TRBJ2-7; D gene ambiguous. Germline V CDR1 and CDR2: SNHLY, FYNNEI. V lost 4 bases to trimming and J lost 6 bases, with 7 bases between them. CDR3 length equals 11 residues. CDR3 nucleotide sequence: TGTGCCAGCAGTGCGGGTCCCGAGCAGTACTTC. This codes for CASSAGPEQYF.

This chain links TRBV29-1 with TRBJ1-1; the D gene is possibly TRBD1 (5 bases). The CDR3 is 14 residues long. The V gene lost 7 bases and the J gene lost 0 bases, with 15 bases spanning the gap. Germline CDR1 and CDR2: SQVTM and ANQGSEA. Written as DNA, the CDR3 is TGCAGCGAGCTTGAACCGGGGGTGAACACTGAAGCTTTCTTT. Amino acids: CSELEPGVNTEAFF.

The chain couples TRBV25-1 to TRBJ2-5, with TRBD2 matching over 13 bases. Germline CDR1 and CDR2: MGHDK and SYGVNS. V lost 6 bases and J lost 4; bases outside the gene matches: 11. The CDR3 is made up of 17 amino acids. The CDR3 loop reads CASSGFGLAGESETQYF. CDR3 nucleotide sequence: TGTGCCAGCAGCGGGTTCGGACTAGCGGGAGAATCAGAGACCCAGTACTTC.

The rearrangement joins TRBV21-1 to TRBJ1-1. TRBV21-1 corresponds to a pseudogene. This CDR3 contains 11 residues. The CDR3, as DNA: TGTGCCAGCAGCAGGGTGCGGTCAGCTTTCTTT. This codes for CASSRVRSAFF.

The V and J genes are TRBV2 and TRBJ2-7, with 9 bases that match TRBD2. Germline CDR1 reads SNHLY; CDR2 reads FYNNEI. The CDR3 is made up of 15 amino acids. The junction had 7 bases not matched to a gene; V was cut back by 2 bases and J by 5 bases. Here the CDR3 DNA reads TGTGCCAGCAGTGAATTAGCGGGAGTCGTTCACGAGCAGTACTTC. Translated, it gives CASSELAGVVHEQYF.

To note about this clonotype: One end of the junction fails to match germline, which may point to a read error. V is TRBV5-1 and J is TRBJ1-2; D not resolved. This CDR3 spans 14 amino acids. CDR1 is SGHRS, CDR2 YFSETQ, per germline. CDR3 amino acids: CASSLEIGNYGHTF. DNA for the CDR3: TGCGCCAGCAGCTTGGAAATTGGAAACTATGGCCACACCTTC.

The table lists this clonotype with many counts. The V gene is TRBV10-3, the J gene TRBJ1-4; TRBD1 matches 7 bases. Germline V lookup: CDR1 ENHRY, CDR2 SYGVKD. This CDR3 has 17 residues. V was pared by 3 bases and J by 4 bases, with 11 bases of the junction left unmatched. The CDR3 region has the DNA TGTGCCATCAGTGATACTACACGGGACAGCCTTAATGAAAAACTGTTTTTT. Translating gives CAISDTTRDSLNEKLFF.

The V call is TRBV7-2, the J call TRBJ2-5; 9 bases are a match to TRBD2. V gave up 5 bases and J gave up 1 base; unmatched junction bases: 11. Germline assignment: CDR1 SGHTA and CDR2 FQGNSA. The CDR3 length is 17 residues. The CDR3, as DNA: TGTGCCAGCAGCCTTTGGACTAGCGAGAGCGCCCAAGAGACCCAGTACTTC. Protein sequence: CASSLWTSESAQETQYF.

Note on this clonotype: A much larger clone lies one base from this, so it may be a read error. V is TRBV29-1 and J is TRBJ1-1; TRBD1 might be the D (6 bases). The ends were cut back, 4 bases at V and 6 bases at J, with 15 bases in the middle. CDR1 and CDR2 (germline): SQVTM, ANQGSEA. The CDR3 contains 13 residues. The CDR3 sequence: CSVVTGGFAEAFF. The CDR3 region has the DNA TGCAGCGTTGTGACAGGAGGGTTCGCTGAAGCTTTCTTT.

The genes are TRBV19 and TRBJ1-1, with D unclear. The CDR3 length is 14 residues. CDR1 is LNHDA and CDR2 is SQIVND in the germline V gene (reference sequence). V was cut by 4 bases and J by 0 bases, with 9 bases left in between. The CDR3 DNA reads TGTGCCAGTAGTAGTCCCTTAATGAACACTGAAGCTTTCTTT. It codes for CASSSPLMNTEAFF.

About this clonotype: Just one base apart from a much larger clone, this may be a read error. The chain links TRBV11-2 to TRBJ1-1; unclear D gene. Germline assignment: CDR1 SGHAT and CDR2 FQNNGV. The V and J ends lost 8 bases and 1 base respectively, with 11 bases between them. The CDR3 spans 13 residues. CDR3 region: CASDDPGNTEAFF. The CDR3 nucleotides read TGTGCCAGCGACGATCCAGGGAACACTGAAGCTTTCTTT. Looking up the rest from reference TRBV11-2 and TRBJ1-1 gives the full variable domain: EAGVAQSPRYKIIEKRQSVAFWCNPISGHATLYWYQQILGQGPKLLIQFQNNGVVDDSQLPKDRFSAERLKGVDSTLKIQPAKLEDSAVYLCASDDPGNTEAFFGQGTRLTVV.

V and J are TRBV7-2 and TRBJ1-2; tentative D call: TRBD1 (5 bases). Germline-derived CDR1 and CDR2 are SGHTA and FQGNSA. The CDR3 has 14 amino acids. Trimming cost V 0 bases and J 6 bases, with 11 bases left between them. The CDR3 region is CASSLATDPHGYTF. The CDR3 nucleotides read TGTGCCAGCAGCTTAGCGACAGACCCCCATGGCTACACCTTC.

A word on this clonotype: One junction end does not reproduce the germline sequence, and a read error may be involved. The chain has TRBV2 and TRBJ1-1, with D unclear. CDR3 length: 10 amino acids. The germline V gene encodes CDR1 SNHLY and CDR2 FYNNEI. The CDR3 is CASSEALAAF. The CDR3, as DNA: TGTGCCAGCAGTGAAGCGCTGGCTGCCTTT.

This clonotype occurred once. In this CDR3 the conserved last residue, phenylalanine or tryptophan, is missing, so a read error is likely. The V call is TRBV7-3, the J call TRBJ2-5; D might be TRBD2 (6 bases). The CDR3 sequence is 14 residues long. From germline, CDR1 is SGHTA and CDR2 FQGTGA. V was clipped by 8 bases and J by 3 bases, with 16 bases between them. CDR3 bases: TGTGCCAGCTCACCCAGGAGGGGTGAAGAGACCCAGTACGTC. Amino acid sequence: CASSPRRGEETQYV.

The chain is built from TRBV6-5 and TRBJ2-3; 9 bases match TRBD1. The trim removed 6 bases at V and 1 base at J, leaving 2 bases unmatched. CDR3 length: 14 amino acids. CDR1 is MNHEY and CDR2 is SVGAGI in the germline V gene. CDR3 sequence: CASSWDRGTDTQYF. Here the CDR3 DNA reads TGTGCCAGCAGCTGGGACAGGGGCACAGATACGCAGTATTTT.

The chain has TRBV29-1 and TRBJ1-1; D is unresolved. The CDR3 covers 10 residues. The V gene lost 6 bases and the J gene lost 4 bases, with 6 bases spanning the gap. The germline V gene encodes CDR1 SQVTM and CDR2 ANQGSEA. The CDR3 DNA is TGCAGCGTGGAGCCCACTGAAGCTTTCTTT. Protein sequence: CSVEPTEAFF.

The gene calls are TRBV2 and TRBJ1-1; D gene uncertain. The CDR3 contains 13 residues. In germline, CDR1 is SNHLY, CDR2 FYNNEI. V lost 6 bases, J lost 1 base, and 9 bases lay in between. CDR3 DNA: TGTGCCAGCAGGGTTGACACGAACACTGAAGCTTTCTTT. Its protein is CASRVDTNTEAFF. Variable domain in full (rest from reference TRBV2 and TRBJ1-1): EPEVTQTPSHQVTQMGQEVILRCVPISNHLYFYWYRQILGQKVEFLVSFYNNEISEKSEIFDDQFSVERPDGSNFTLKIRSTKLEDSAMYFCASRVDTNTEAFFGQGTRLTVV.

V and J are TRBV15 and TRBJ2-7; 7 bases are a match to TRBD1. After removal of 5 bases from V and 6 bases from J, the junction contained 19 bases not matched to a gene. Germline CDR1 is LNHNV and CDR2 is YYDKDF (reference sequence). The CDR3 spans 17 residues. The CDR3 region has the DNA TGTGCCACCAGCTGGGCTAGAGCCTTCCCAGGGGGTACCGAGCAGTACTTC. Its protein is CATSWARAFPGGTEQYF.